This record covers a single TCR beta chain. Its matching antigen is unknown. This sample stems from a study of blood T cells in healthy people across ages. Study-wide findings and caveats: Versus aged donors, long-lived donors had higher diversity and more naive CD4+ cells.

Total RNA was extracted at no less than 5 micrograms per sample. Through a sample-barcoded 5' primer and a J-beta primer mix, a second PCR was run for roughly 7 to 11 cycles. TCRdb re-derived calls from the 5' RACE reads in MiXCR, one entry per CDR3 protein. The table includes hundreds of thousands of distinct CDR3 sequences, roughly 50% detected once. Germline trimming cut 5 bases from V and 4 bases from J; bases unmatched to any gene: 5. The CDR3 totals 14 residues. Germline V CDR1 and CDR2: SGHTA, FQGTGA. The sample consisted of blood. This TCR was sampled from a man older than 75 in good health. The chain combines TRBV7-3 with TRBJ2-5, with TRBD2 matching 9 bases. Here the CDR3 reads CASSPSGIGETQYF. The CDR3 DNA reads as TGTGCCAGCAGCCCTAGCGGGATCGGAGAGACCCAGTACTTC.